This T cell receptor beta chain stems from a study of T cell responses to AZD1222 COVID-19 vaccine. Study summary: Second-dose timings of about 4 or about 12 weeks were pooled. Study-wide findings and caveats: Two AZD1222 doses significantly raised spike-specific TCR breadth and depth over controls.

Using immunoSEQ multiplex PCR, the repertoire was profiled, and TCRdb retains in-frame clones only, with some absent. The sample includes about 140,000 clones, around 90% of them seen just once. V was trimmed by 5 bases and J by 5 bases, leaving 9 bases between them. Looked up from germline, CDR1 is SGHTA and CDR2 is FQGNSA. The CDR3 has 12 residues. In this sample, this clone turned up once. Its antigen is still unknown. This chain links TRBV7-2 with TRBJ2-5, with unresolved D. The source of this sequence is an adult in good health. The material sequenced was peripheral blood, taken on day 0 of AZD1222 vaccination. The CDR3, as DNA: TGTGCCAGCAGCCCTCCCCGGGAGACCCAGTACTTC. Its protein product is CASSPPRETQYF.